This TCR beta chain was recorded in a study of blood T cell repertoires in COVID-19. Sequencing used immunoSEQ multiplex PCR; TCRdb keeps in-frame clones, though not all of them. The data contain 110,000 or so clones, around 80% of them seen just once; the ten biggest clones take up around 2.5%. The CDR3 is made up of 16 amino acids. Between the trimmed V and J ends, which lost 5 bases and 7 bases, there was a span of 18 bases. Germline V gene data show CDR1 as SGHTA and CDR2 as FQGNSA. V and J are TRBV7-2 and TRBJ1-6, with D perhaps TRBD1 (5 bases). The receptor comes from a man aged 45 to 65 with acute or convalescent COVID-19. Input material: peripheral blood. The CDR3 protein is CASSTRGTDLNSPLHF. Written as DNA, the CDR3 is TGTGCCAGCAGCACTAGAGGGACTGACCTAAATTCACCCCTCCACTTT.